Given below is one T cell receptor beta chain in context. Its antigen remains unidentified. This CDR3 contains 13 residues. CDR1 and CDR2 from the germline V gene are SGHRS and YFSETQ. Trimming cost V 4 bases and J 5 bases; bases outside gene matches: 6. The sample belongs to a study of a mutant IDH1 vaccine in newly diagnosed glioma. For the study at large: The study started vaccination 4-6 weeks after radiotherapy alone, or with temozolomide cycles.

Data came from immunoSEQ multiplex PCR; TCRdb stores just in-frame clones and leaves some out. The table has about 27,000 clones, more than 60% seen once. The time point denotes: week 35, safety follow-up. Every single dose of the vaccine, 300 ug of mutant IDH1 20-mer peptide, came with topical imiquimod. This rearrangement joins TRBV5-1 to TRBJ2-7; 7 nucleotides line up with TRBD2. The sequence derives from a man aged 45-60 years with glioma. This specimen was PBMCs, taken from a glioma patient whose treatment included an IDH1 peptide vaccine. CDR3 amino acids: CASSPRAGDEQYF. DNA of the CDR3: TGCGCCAGCAGCCCGAGGGCGGGGGACGAGCAGTACTTC.